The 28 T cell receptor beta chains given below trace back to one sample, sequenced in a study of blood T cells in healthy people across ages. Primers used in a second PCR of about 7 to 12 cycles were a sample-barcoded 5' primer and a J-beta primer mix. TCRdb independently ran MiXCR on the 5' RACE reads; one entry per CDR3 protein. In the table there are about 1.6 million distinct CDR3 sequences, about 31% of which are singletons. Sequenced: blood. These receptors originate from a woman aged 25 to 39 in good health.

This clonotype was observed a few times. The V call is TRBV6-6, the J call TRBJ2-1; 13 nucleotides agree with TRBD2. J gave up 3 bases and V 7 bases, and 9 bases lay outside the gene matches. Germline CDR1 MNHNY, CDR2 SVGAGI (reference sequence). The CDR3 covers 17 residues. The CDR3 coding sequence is TGTGCCAGCAACAAACGGACTAGCGGGAGCCTCTACAATGAGCAGTTCTTC. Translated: CASNKRTSGSLYNEQFF.

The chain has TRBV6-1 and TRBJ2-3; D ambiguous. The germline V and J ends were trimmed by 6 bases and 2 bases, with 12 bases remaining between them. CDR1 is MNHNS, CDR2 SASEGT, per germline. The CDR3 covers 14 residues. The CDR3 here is CASRTVRITDTQYF. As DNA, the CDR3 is TGTGCCAGCAGGACCGTGAGAATCACAGATACGCAGTATTTT.

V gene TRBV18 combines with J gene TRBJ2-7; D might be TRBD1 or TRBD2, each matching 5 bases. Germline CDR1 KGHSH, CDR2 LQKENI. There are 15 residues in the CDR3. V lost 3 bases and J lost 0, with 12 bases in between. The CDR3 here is CASSPEAGSSYEQYF. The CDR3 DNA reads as TGTGCCAGCTCACCGGAGGCAGGGAGCTCCTACGAGCAGTACTTC.

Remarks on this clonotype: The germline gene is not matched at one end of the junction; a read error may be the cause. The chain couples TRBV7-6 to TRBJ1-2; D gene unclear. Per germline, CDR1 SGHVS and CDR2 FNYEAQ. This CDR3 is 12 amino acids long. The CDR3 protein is CAGSLDGGGYTF. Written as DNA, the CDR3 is TGTGCCGGCAGCTTAGACGGTGGGGGCTACACCTTC.

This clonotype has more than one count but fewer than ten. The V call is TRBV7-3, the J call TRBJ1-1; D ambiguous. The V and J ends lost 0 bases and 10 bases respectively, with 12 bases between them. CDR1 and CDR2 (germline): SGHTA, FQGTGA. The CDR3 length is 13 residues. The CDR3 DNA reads TGTGCCAGCAGCTTAACGACGGGTTCAGGAGCTTTCTTT. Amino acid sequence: CASSLTTGSGAFF.

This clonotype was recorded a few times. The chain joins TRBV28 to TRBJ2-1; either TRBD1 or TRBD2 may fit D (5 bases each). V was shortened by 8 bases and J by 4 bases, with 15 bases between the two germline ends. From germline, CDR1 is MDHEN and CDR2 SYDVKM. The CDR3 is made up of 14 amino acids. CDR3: CASSDGALYNEQFF. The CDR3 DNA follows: TGTGCCAGCTCTGACGGGGCCTTATACAATGAGCAGTTCTTC.

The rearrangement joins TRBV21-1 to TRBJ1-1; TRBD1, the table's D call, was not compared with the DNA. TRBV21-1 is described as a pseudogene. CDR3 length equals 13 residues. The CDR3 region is CASSITFGGRAFF. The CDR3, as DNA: TGTGCCAGCAGCATCACCTTCGGGGGGAGAGCTTTCTTT.

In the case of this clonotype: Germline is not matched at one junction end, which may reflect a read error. The CDR3 protein is CAGSLQRGNSYNEQFF. DNA for the CDR3: TGTGCCGGCAGCTTGCAGCGCGGGAACTCCTACAATGAGCAGTTCTTC. The rearrangement links TRBV5-5 to TRBJ2-1, with D perhaps matching TRBD2 (6 bases). The CDR3 length is 16 residues. Germline V gene lookup returns CDR1 SGHKS and CDR2 YYEKEE (reference sequence).

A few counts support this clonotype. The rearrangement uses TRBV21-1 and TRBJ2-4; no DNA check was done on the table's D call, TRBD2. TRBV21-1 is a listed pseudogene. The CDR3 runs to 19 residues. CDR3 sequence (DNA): TGTGCCAGCAGCAAAGGGGGGACTAGCGGGGGGCGTGACAAAAACATTCAGTACTTC. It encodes CASSKGGTSGGRDKNIQYF.

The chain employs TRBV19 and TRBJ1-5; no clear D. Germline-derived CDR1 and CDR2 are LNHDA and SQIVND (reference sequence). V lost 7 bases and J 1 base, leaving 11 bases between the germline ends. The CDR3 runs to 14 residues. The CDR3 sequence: CASTDNLSNQPQHF. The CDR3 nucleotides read TGTGCCAGTACAGACAACTTGAGCAATCAGCCCCAGCATTTT.

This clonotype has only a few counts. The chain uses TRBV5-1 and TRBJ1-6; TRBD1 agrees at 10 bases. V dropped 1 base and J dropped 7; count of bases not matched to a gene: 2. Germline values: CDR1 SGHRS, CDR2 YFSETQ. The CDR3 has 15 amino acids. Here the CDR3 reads CASSLWGQGNSPLHF. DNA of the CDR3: TGCGCCAGCAGCTTGTGGGGACAGGGGAATTCACCCCTCCACTTT.

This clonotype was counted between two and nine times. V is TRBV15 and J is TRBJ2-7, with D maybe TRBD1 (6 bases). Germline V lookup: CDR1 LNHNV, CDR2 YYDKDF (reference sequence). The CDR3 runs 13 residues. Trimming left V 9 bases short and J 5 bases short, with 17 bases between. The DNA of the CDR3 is TGTGCCACGGGCCTTAGGGGGTCCCACGAGCAGTACTTC. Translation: CATGLRGSHEQYF.

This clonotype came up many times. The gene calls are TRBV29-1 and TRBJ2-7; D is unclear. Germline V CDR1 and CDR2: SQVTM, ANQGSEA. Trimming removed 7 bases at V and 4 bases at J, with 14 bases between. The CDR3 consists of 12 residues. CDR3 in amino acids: CSASGGMYEQYF. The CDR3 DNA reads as TGCAGCGCATCCGGTGGGATGTACGAGCAGTACTTC.

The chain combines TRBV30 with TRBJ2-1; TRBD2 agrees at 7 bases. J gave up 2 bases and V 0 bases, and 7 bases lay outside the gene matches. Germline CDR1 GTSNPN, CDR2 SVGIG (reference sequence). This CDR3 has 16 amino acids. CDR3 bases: TGTGCCTGGAGTGTACGAGCGGGGCCCCCCTACAATGAGCAGTTCTTC. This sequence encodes CAWSVRAGPPYNEQFF. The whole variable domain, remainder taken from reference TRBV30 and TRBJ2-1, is SQTIHQWPATLVQPVGSPLSLECTVEGTSNPNLYWYRQAAGRGLQLLFYSVGIGQISSEVPQNLSASRPQDRQFILSSKKLLLSDSGFYLCAWSVRAGPPYNEQFFGPGTRLTVL.

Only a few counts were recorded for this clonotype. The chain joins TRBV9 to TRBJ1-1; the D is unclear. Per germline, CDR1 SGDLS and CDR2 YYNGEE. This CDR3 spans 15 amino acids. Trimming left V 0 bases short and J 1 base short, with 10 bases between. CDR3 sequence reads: CASSVVQIANTEAFF. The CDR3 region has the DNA TGTGCCAGCAGCGTAGTCCAGATAGCGAACACTGAAGCTTTCTTT.

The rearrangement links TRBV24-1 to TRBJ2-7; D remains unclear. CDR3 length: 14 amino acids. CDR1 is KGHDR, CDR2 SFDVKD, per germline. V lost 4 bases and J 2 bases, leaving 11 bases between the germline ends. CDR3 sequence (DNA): TGTGCCACCAGTGAGAACAACAACCCCTACGAGCAGTACTTC. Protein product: CATSENNNPYEQYF.

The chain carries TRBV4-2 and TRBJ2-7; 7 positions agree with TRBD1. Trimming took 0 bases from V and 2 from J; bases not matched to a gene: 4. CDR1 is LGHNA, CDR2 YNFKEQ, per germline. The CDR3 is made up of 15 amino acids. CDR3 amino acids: CASSQDLGQPYEQYF. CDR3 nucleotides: TGTGCCAGCAGCCAAGATCTGGGACAGCCCTACGAGCAGTACTTC.

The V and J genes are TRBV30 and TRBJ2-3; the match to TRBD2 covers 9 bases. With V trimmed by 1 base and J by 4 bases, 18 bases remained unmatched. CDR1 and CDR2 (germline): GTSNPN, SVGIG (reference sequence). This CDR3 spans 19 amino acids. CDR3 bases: TGTGCCTGGAGTGCATTAACCCCCCTAGCGGGGCGTAACGCAGATACGCAGTATTTT. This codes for CAWSALTPLAGRNADTQYF.

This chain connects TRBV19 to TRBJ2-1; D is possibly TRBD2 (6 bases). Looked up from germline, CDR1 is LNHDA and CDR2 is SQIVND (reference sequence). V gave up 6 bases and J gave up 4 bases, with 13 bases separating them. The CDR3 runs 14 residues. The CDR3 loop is CASRERRGYNEQFF. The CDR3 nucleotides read TGTGCCAGTAGAGAGAGGAGGGGATACAATGAGCAGTTCTTC.

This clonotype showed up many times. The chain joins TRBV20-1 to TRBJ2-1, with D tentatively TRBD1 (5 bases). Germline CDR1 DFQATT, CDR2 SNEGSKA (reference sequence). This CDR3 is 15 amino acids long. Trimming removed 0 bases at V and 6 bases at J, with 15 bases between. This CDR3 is CSARDLGLEPNEQFF. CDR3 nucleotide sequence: TGCAGTGCTAGAGATCTGGGGCTAGAACCCAATGAGCAGTTCTTC.

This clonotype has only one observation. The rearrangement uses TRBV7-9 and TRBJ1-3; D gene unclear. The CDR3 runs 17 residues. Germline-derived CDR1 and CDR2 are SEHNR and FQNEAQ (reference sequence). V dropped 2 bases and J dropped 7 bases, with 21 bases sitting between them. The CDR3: CASSLQTMGRRNNTIYF. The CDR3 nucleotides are TGTGCCAGCAGCTTACAGACTATGGGGAGGAGAAACAACACCATATATTTT.

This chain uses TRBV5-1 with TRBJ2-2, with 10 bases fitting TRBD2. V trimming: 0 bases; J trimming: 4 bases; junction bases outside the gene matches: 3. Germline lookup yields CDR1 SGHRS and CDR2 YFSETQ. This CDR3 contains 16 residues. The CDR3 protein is CASSLGPSGSTGELFF. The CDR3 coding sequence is TGCGCCAGCAGCTTGGGGCCTAGCGGGAGCACCGGGGAGCTGTTTTTT.

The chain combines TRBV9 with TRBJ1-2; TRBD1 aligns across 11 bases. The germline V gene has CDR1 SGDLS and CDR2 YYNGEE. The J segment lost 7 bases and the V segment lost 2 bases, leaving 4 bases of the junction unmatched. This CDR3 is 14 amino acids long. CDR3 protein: CASSVRTGGSGYTF. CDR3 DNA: TGTGCCAGCAGCGTTAGGACAGGGGGCAGTGGCTACACCTTC.

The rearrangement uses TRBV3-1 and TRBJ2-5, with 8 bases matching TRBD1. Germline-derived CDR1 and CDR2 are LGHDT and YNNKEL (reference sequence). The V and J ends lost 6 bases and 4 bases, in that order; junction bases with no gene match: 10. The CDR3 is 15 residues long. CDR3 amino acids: CASRIGQGGGETQYF. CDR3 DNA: TGTGCCAGCAGGATTGGACAGGGAGGTGGAGAGACCCAGTACTTC.

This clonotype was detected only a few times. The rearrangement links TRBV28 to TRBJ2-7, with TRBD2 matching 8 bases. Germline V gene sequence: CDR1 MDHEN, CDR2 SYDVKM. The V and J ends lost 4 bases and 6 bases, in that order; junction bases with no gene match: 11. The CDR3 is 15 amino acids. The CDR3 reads CASSSPGTSSIEQYF. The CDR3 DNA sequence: TGTGCCAGCAGTTCCCCCGGGACTAGTTCGATCGAGCAGTACTTC.

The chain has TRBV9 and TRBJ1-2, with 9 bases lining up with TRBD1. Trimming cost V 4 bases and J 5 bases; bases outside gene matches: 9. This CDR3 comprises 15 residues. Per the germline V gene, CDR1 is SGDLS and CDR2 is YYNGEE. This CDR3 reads CASSPEDRGLYGYTF. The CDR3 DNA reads TGTGCCAGCAGCCCAGAGGACAGGGGTCTATATGGCTACACCTTC.

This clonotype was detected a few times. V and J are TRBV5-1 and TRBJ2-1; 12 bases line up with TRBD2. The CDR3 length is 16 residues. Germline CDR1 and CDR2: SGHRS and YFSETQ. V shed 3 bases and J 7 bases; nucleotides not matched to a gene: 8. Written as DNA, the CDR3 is TGCGCCAGCAGCTGGACAACTAGCGGGGGGATTAATGAGCAGTTCTTC. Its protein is CASSWTTSGGINEQFF.

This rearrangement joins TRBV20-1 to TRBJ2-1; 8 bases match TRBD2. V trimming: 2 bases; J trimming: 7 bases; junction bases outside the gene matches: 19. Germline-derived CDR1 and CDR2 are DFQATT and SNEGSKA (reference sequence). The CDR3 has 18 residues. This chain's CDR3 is CSARSGTSGRGTVNEQFF. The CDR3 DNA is TGCAGTGCTAGATCCGGCACTAGCGGAAGAGGGACGGTAAATGAGCAGTTCTTC.